This T cell receptor (beta chain) emerged from a study of blood T cell repertoires in COVID-19. Study summary: T cells, B-cell-depleted T cells, or PBMCs supplied cDNA or gDNA.

Germline V gene lookup returns CDR1 LNHNV and CDR2 YYDKDF (reference sequence). This CDR3 has 16 amino acids. The V segment lost 4 bases and the J segment 5 bases; nucleotides outside the gene matches: 6. Individuals drawn from 20 to 25 US areas were about 18 to 95 years old. Per the original data handling: For nucleated cells, counts were estimated from reference gene primer amplification. Assay: immunoSEQ multiplex PCR; the TCRdb copy retains only in-frame clones and omits some. Clone size and the V and J calls come from that table; the DNA yielded D and trimming. The sample lists 210,000 or so clones, 65% to 90% seen once, with about 8.9% in the top ten.

The receptor's source is a woman aged 50 to 60 with acute COVID-19. Sequencing input: PBMCs or T cells enriched from blood (not recorded which). The chain employs TRBV15 and TRBJ2-3, with 13 bases fitting TRBD2. The CDR3 bases are TGTGCCACCAGCACCCGACTAGCGGGAGGTGGAGATACGCAGTATTTT. Amino acids: CATSTRLAGGGDTQYF.